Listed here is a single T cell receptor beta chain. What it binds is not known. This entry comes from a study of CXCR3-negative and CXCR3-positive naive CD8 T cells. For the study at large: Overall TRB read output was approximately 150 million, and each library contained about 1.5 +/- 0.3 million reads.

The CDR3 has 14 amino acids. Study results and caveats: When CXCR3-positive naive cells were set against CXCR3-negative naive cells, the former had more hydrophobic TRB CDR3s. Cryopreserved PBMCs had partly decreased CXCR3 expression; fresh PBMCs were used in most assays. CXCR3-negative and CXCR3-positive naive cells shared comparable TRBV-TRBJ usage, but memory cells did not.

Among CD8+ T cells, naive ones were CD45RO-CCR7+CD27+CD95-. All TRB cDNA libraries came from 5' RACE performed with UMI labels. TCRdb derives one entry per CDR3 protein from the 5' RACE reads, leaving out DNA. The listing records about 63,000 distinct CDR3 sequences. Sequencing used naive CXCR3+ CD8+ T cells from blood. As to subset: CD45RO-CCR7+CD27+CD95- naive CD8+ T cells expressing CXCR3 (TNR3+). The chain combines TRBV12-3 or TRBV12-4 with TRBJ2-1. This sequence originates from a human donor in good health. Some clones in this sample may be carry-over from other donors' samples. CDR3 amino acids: CASSFGSYHNEQFF.